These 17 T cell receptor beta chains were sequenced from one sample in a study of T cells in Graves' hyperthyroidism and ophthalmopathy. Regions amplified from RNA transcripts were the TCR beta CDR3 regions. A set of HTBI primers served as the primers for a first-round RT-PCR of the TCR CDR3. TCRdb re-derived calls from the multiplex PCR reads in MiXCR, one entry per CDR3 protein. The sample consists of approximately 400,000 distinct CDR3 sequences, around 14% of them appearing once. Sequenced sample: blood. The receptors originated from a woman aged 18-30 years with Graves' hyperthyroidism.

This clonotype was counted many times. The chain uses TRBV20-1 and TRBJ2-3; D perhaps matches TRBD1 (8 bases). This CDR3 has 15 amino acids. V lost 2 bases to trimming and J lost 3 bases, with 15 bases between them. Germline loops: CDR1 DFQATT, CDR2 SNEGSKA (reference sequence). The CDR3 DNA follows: TGCAGTGCTAGATTACAGGGGGGAGGGACAGATACGCAGTATTTT. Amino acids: CSARLQGGGTDTQYF.

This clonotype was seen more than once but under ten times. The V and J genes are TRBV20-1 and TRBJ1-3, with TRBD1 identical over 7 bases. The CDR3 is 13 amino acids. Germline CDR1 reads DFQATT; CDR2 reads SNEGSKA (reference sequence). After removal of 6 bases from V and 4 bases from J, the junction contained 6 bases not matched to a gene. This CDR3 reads CSALTGSGNTIYF. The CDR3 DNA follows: TGCAGTGCCTTGACAGGGTCCGGAAACACCATATATTTT.

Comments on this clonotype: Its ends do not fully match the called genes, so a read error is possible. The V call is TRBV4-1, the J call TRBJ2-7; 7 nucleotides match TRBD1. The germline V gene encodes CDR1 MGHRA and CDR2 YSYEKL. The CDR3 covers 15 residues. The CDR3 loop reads CASSQDDREPYGQYF. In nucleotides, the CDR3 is TGCGCTAGCAGCCAAGACGACAGGGAACCTTACGGGCAGTACTTC.

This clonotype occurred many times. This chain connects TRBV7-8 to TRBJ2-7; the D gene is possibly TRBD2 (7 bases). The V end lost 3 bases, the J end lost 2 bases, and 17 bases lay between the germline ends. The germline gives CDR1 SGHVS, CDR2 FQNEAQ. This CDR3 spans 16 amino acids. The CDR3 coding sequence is TGTGCCAGCAGCTTTAATGACCACGGGGGGCCCTACGAGCAGTACTTC. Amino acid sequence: CASSFNDHGGPYEQYF. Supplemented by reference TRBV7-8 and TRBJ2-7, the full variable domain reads GAGVSQSPRYKVAKRGQDVALRCDPISGHVSLFWYQQALGQGPEFLTYFQNEAQLDKSGLPSDRFFAERPEGSVSTLKIQRTQQEDSAVYLCASSFNDHGGPYEQYFGPGTRLTVT.

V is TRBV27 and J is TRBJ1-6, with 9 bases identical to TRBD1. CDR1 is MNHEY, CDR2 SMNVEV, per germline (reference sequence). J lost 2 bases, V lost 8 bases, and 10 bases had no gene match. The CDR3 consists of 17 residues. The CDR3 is CASGSGQGGTYNSPLHF. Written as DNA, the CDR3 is TGTGCCAGCGGTTCGGGACAGGGTGGCACCTATAATTCACCCCTCCACTTT.

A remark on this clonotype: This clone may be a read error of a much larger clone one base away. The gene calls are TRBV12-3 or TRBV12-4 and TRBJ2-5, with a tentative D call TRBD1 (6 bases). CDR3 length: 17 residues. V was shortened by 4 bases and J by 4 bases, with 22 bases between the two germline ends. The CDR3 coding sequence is TGTGCCAGCAGTTCCCTGGGGGCGGAAGGGCCGGGAGAGACCCAGTACTTC. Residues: CASSSLGAEGPGETQYF.

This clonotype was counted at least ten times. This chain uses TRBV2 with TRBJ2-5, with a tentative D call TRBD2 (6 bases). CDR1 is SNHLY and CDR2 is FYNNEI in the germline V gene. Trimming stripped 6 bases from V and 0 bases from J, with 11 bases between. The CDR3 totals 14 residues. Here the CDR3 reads CASRGLANQETQYF. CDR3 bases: TGTGCCAGCAGGGGACTGGCAAACCAAGAGACCCAGTACTTC.

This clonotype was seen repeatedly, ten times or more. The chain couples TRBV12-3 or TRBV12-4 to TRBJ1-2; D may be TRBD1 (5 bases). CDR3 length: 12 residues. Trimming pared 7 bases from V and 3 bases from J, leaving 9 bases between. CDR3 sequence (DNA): TGTGCCAGCAAATGGGGGGACTATGGCTACACCTTC. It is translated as CASKWGDYGYTF.

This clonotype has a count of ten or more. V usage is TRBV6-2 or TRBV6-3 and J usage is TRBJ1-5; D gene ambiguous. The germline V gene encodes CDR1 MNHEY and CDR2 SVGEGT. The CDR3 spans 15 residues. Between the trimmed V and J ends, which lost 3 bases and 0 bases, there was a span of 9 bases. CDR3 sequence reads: CASSYRDHSNQPQHF. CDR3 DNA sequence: TGTGCCAGCAGTTATAGAGATCATAGCAATCAGCCCCAGCATTTT.

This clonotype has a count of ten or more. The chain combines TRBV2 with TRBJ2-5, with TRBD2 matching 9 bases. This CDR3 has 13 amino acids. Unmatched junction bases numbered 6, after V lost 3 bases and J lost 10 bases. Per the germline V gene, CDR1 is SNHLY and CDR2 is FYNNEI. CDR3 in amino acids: CASSEVVAGDQYF. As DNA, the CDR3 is TGTGCCAGCAGTGAGGTGGTAGCGGGAGACCAGTACTTC. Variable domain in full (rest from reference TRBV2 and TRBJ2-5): EPEVTQTPSHQVTQMGQEVILRCVPISNHLYFYWYRQILGQKVEFLVSFYNNEISEKSEIFDDQFSVERPDGSNFTLKIRSTKLEDSAMYFCASSEVVAGDQYFGPGTRLLVL.

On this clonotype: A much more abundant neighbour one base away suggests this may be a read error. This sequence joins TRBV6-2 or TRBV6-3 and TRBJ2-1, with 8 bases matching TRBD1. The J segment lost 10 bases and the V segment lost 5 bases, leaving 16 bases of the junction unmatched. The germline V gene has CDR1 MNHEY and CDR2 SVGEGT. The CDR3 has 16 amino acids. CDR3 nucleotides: TGTGCCAGCAGTGGACACCCCCGGCAGGGGGCCTCCGAGCAGTTCTTC. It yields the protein CASSGHPRQGASEQFF.

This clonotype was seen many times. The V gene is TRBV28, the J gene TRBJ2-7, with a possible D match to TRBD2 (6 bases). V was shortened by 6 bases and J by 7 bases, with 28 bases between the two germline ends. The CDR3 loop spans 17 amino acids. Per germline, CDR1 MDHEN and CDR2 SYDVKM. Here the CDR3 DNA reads TGTGCCAGCAGCTCCCCCGCGGGGTCGAGGGGCTCGGGGGAGCAGTACTTC. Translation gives CASSSPAGSRGSGEQYF.

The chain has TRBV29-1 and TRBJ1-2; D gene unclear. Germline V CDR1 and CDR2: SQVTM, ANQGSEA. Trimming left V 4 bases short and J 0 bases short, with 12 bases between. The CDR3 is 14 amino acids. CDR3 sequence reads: CSVAFKTPNYGYTF. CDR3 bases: TGCAGCGTTGCCTTTAAGACACCTAACTATGGCTACACCTTC. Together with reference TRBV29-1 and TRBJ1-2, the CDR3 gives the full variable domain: SAVISQKPSRDICQRGTSLTIQCQVDSQVTMMFWYRQQPGQSLTLIATANQGSEATYESGFVIDKFPISRPNLTFSTLTVSNMSPEDSSIYLCSVAFKTPNYGYTFGSGTRLTVV.

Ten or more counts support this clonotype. The CDR3 region is CASNLDGPSDEQYF. DNA of the CDR3: TGTGCCAGCAACCTGGACGGACCTTCTGACGAGCAGTACTTC. This chain joins TRBV27 and TRBJ2-7; D remains unclear. CDR1 and CDR2 from the germline V gene are MNHEY and SMNVEV (reference sequence). V shed 7 bases and J shed 5 bases, with 18 bases lying between them. The CDR3 length is 14 residues.

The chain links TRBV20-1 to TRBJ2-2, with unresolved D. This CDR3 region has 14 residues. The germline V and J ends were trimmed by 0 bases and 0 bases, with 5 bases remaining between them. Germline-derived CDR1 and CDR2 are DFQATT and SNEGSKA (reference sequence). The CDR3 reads CSARELPNTGELFF. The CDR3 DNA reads TGCAGTGCTAGAGAGCTACCGAACACCGGGGAGCTGTTTTTT.

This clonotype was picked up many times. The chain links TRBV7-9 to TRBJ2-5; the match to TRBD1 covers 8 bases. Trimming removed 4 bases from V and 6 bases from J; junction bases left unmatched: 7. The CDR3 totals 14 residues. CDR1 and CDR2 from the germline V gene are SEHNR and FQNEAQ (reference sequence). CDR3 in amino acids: CASSSGQGWQTQYF. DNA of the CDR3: TGTGCCAGCAGCTCCGGACAGGGATGGCAGACCCAGTACTTC.

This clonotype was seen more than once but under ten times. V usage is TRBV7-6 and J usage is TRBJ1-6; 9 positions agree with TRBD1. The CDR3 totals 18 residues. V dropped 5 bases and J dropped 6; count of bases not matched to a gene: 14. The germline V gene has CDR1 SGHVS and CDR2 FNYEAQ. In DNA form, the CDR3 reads TGTGCCAGCAGCCCGCGACCCCTGACAGGGGGGGTTAATTCACCCCTCCACTTT. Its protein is CASSPRPLTGGVNSPLHF.